This TCR beta chain comes out of a study of Graves' ophthalmopathy and Graves' hyperthyroidism. Amplification of the TCR beta CDR3 regions used RNA transcripts (as template). An initial RT-PCR round employing HTBI primers preceded a second-round multiplex PCR. TCRdb called the multiplex PCR reads again in MiXCR, with one record for every CDR3 protein. The table includes just over 400,000 distinct CDR3 sequences, over 20% detected once. This CDR3 has 12 amino acids. Trimming left V 0 bases short and J 12 bases short, with 11 bases between. Germline V CDR1 and CDR2: ENHRY, SYGVKD. This clonotype was observed at least ten times.

This clonotype originated in a young woman with stable Graves' hyperthyroidism. V gene TRBV10-3 combines with J gene TRBJ1-1; no clear D. The sequenced sample consisted of peripheral blood. CDR3 in amino acids: CAISESTGRPFF. The CDR3 DNA follows: TGTGCCATCAGTGAGTCAACGGGGAGGCCTTTCTTT.